This T cell receptor beta chain comes out of a study of blood T cell repertoires in COVID-19 (dated by TCRdb to about 2020). Broadly, across the study: Collaborator samples came from the United States, Italy and Spain and covered acute and convalescent phases of COVID-19. The material from the prospective study consisted of cDNA or gDNA derived from T cells, B-cell-depleted T cells, or PBMCs. Subjects who had been exposed to COVID-19, were actively infected with it, or had recovered from it provided the deeply sampled blood TCRbeta repertoires that made up the dataset. A freely available public database, intended as a resource for researchers studying the immune response to SARS-CoV-2, is where the repertoires were released. The samples were drawn from two sources: the first 160 participants of the ongoing ImmuneRACE study, and 1,200 or so subjects contributed by 6 global collaborators. A de-identified subject ID, COVID-19 status, age in years and sex were almost always included in the sample metadata. Where available, HLA class I and class II types were taken from metadata supplied by the sample provider and were not determined by assay-based typing. Overall results and qualifications from the work: The quantity of clinical and demographic metadata differed by source and by participant and was supplied without curation.

Concerning this clone: No antigen is known for it. No much larger clone is present one base from it, and per-base qualities are unavailable.

TCRbeta CDR3 regions were amplified from genomic DNA by means of the immunoSEQ Assay, a bias-controlled multiplex PCR. The published analysis was carried out like this. Nucleated cell counts per sample were estimated from amplification of reference gene primers within the assay. To quantify the absolute abundance of each unique TCRbeta CDR3 rearrangement, sequence reads were collapsed and filtered. For each sample, productive Simpson clonality was calculated by taking the square root of Simpson's diversity index across productive rearrangements. Imported from immuneACCESS, the table was reduced by TCRdb to in-frame sequences with V and J called. These copies leave out some clones; in studies compared against another copy, an unresolved V gene accounts for under half, and the cause of the remainder is not known. D and trimming come from the DNA, and the V and J calls and clone size come from that table. This sample lists approximately 36,000 clones; around 90% were detected once. The top ten constitute roughly 21% of the sample.

Each collaborating institution followed its own protocols to collect whole blood in K2EDTA tubes. For TCRbeta analysis, collaborator samples were shipped as frozen whole blood, as isolated PBMCs, or as DNA extracted from either sample type. The germline V gene sets CDR1 to SGDLS and CDR2 to YYNGEE. Trimming costs V 4 bases and J 0 bases, and their ends lie 23 bases apart. The CDR3 numbers 18 residues from cysteine through phenylalanine. CDR3 DNA only is kept here, 54 bases in frame from base 1. Rearrangement joined TRBV9 to TRBJ2-7; TRBD1 could be the D gene, as 8 bases match. The source material was peripheral blood. The clonotype comes from a man between 60 and 75 years old with acute or convalescent COVID-19. The CDR3 is CASSPRLGEGQASYEQYF. The sequenced DNA is TGTGCCAGCAGCCCCCGCTTGGGGGAGGGACAGGCCTCCTACGAGCAGTACTTC.